This TCR beta chain is from a study of identical twins. General study points: Out-of-frame alpha sequences common to twins exhibited a surplus of low generation probability.

The donors were all healthy and Caucasian. Template switching added a universal primer binding site, and final cDNA carried unique molecular identifiers. TCRdb called the 5' RACE reads again in MiXCR, with one record for every CDR3 protein. Among 200,000 to 300,000 distinct CDR3 sequences, roughly a tenth were seen once, and the ten largest hold over 8%. This clonotype was counted between two and nine times. Its antigen is unidentified. The sample consisted of memory T cells sorted from blood. The clonotype comes from a man in his fifties or sixties in good health.

The CDR3 spells CASSPGPSDEQYF. DNA of the CDR3: TGCGCCAGCAGCCCGGGACCGTCCGACGAGCAGTACTTC. The V call is TRBV5-1, the J call TRBJ2-7; TRBD1 or TRBD2 may be the D gene (5 bases each). The CDR3 contains 13 residues. CDR1 and CDR2 from the germline V gene are SGHRS and YFSETQ. V lost 4 bases to trimming and J lost 5 bases, with 13 bases between them. The whole variable domain, filled in from reference TRBV5-1 and TRBJ2-7, reads KAGVTQTPRYLIKTRGQQVTLSCSPISGHRSVSWYQQTPGQGLQFLFEYFSETQRNKGNFPGRFSGRQFSNSRSEMNVSTLELGDSALYLCASSPGPSDEQYFGPGTRLTVT.